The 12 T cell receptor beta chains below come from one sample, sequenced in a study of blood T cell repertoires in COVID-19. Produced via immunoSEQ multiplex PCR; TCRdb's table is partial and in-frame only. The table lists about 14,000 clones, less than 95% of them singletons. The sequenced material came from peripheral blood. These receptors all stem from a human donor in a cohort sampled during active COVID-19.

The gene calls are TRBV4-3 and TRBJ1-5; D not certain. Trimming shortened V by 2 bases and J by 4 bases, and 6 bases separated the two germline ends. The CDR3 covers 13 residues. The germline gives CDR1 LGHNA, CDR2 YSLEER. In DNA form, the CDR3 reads TGCGCCAGCAGCCAAACCAGGAATCAGCCCCAGCATTTT. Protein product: CASSQTRNQPQHF.

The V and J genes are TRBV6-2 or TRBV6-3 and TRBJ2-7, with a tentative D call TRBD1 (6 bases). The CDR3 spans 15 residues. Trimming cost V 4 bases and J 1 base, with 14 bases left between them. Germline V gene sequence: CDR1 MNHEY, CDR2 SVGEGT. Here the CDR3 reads CASSWGLHLSYEQYF. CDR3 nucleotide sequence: TGTGCCAGCAGTTGGGGGCTCCACCTTTCCTACGAGCAGTACTTC.

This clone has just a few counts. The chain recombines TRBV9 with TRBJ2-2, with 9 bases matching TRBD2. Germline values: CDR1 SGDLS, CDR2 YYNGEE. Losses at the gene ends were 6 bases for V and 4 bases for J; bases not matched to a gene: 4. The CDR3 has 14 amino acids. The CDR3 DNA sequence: TGTGCCAGCACAAGGACTAGCGTCACCGGGGAGCTGTTTTTT. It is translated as CASTRTSVTGELFF.

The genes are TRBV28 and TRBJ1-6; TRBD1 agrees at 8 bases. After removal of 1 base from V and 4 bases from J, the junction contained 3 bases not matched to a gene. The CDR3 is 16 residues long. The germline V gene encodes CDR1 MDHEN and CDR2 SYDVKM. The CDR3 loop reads CASSLYRGTYNSPLHF. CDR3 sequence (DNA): TGTGCCAGCAGTTTATACAGGGGGACTTATAATTCACCCCTCCACTTT. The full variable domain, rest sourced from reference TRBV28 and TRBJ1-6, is DVKVTQSSRYLVKRTGEKVFLECVQDMDHENMFWYRQDPGLGLRLIYFSYDVKMKEKGDIPEGYSVSREKKERFSLILESASTNQTSMYLCASSLYRGTYNSPLHFGNGTRLTVT.

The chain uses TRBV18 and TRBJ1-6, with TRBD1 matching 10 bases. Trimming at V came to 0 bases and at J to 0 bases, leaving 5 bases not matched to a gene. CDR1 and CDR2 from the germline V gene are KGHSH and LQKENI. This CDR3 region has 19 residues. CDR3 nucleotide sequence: TGTGCCAGCTCACCACCGGGACAGGGGTTGAGCTCCTATAATTCACCCCTCCACTTT. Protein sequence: CASSPPGQGLSSYNSPLHF.

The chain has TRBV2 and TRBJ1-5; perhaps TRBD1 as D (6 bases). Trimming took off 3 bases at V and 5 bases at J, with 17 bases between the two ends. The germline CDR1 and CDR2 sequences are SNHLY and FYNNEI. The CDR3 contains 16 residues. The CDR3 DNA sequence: TGTGCCAGCAGTGATTCCCCTTGGACAGAGGATCAGCCCCAGCATTTT. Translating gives CASSDSPWTEDQPQHF.

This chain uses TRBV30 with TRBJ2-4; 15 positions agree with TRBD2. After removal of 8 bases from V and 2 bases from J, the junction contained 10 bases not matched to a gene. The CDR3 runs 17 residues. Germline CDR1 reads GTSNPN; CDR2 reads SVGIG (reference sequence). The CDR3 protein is CAKGLAGGSVTKNIQYF. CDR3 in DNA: TGTGCCAAGGGACTAGCGGGAGGATCGGTTACCAAAAACATTCAGTACTTC.

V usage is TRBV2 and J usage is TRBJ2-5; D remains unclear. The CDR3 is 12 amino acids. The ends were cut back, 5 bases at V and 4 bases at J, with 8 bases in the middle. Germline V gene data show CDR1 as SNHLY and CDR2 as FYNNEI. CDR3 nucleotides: TGTGCCAGCAGTTCGGGTTTAGAGACCCAGTACTTC. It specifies CASSSGLETQYF.

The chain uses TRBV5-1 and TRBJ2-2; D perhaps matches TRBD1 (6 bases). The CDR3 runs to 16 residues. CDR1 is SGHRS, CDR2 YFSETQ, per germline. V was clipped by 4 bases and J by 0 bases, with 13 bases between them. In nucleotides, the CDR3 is TGCGCCAGCAGCCCGATCAGGGGAACGAACACCGGGGAGCTGTTTTTT. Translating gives CASSPIRGTNTGELFF. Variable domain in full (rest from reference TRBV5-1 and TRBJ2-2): KAGVTQTPRYLIKTRGQQVTLSCSPISGHRSVSWYQQTPGQGLQFLFEYFSETQRNKGNFPGRFSGRQFSNSRSEMNVSTLELGDSALYLCASSPIRGTNTGELFFGEGSRLTVL.

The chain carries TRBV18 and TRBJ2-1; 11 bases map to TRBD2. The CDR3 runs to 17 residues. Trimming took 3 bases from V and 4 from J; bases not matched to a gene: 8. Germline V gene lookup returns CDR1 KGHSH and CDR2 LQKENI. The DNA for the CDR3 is TGTGCCAGCTCACCTCCTCTTAGCGGGAGGGCTTACAATGAGCAGTTCTTC. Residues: CASSPPLSGRAYNEQFF.

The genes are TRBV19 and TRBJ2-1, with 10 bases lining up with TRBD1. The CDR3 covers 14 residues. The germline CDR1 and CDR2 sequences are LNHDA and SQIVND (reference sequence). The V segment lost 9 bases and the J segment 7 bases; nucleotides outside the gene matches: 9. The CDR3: CARRGTGEQNEQFF. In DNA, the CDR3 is TGTGCCAGAAGGGGGACAGGGGAACAGAATGAGCAGTTCTTC.

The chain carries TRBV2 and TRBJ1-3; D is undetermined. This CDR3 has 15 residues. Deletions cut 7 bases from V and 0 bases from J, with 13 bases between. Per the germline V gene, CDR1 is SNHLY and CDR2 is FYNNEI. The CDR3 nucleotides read TGTGCCAGCAAGGCACAGCTCATCTCTGGAAACACCATATATTTT. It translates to CASKAQLISGNTIYF.